Shown below are 17 T cell receptor beta chains from a single sample sequenced in a study of early T cells in non-severe SARS-CoV-2 infection. TCRdb called the 5' RACE reads again in MiXCR, with one record for every CDR3 protein. The sample shows tens of thousands of distinct CDR3 sequences, about 5.6% of them seen only once. What was sequenced was whole blood. The receptor set was obtained from an adult who was a healthcare worker with PCR-confirmed SARS-CoV-2 infection or an uninfected control (not recorded which).

This clonotype was observed at least ten times. The chain uses TRBV20-1 and TRBJ2-7, with TRBD1 matching over 9 bases. J gave up 6 bases and V 0 bases, and 9 bases lay outside the gene matches. Germline CDR1 is DFQATT and CDR2 is SNEGSKA (reference sequence). CDR3 size: 15 residues. The CDR3 DNA reads as TGCAGTGCTAGAGATGTCGGGACAGGGAAGGGCGAGCAGTACTTC. Protein: CSARDVGTGKGEQYF.

The table lists this clonotype with many counts. V usage is TRBV27 and J usage is TRBJ1-1; D ambiguous. Germline loops: CDR1 MNHEY, CDR2 SMNVEV (reference sequence). Deletions cut 9 bases from V and 2 bases from J, with 13 bases between. This CDR3 has 13 residues. The CDR3 DNA is TGTGCCAGTAGACGGCAGTTAAACACTGAAGCTTTCTTT. This sequence encodes CASRRQLNTEAFF.

The table lists this clonotype with a few counts. V usage is TRBV5-5 and J usage is TRBJ2-3, with D unclear. V gave up 4 bases and J gave up 1 base, with 4 bases separating them. The CDR3 has 12 amino acids. Per germline, CDR1 SGHKS and CDR2 YYEKEE (reference sequence). The DNA of the CDR3 is TGTGCCAGCAGCGGAGGCACAGATACGCAGTATTTT. Residues: CASSGGTDTQYF.

This clonotype was seen many times. V and J are TRBV7-9 and TRBJ1-6; no firm D call. Germline V gene lookup returns CDR1 SEHNR and CDR2 FQNEAQ (reference sequence). Trimming took off 6 bases at V and 7 bases at J, with 7 bases between the two ends. This CDR3 comprises 12 residues. The CDR3 protein is CASSWENSPLHF. In nucleotides, the CDR3 is TGTGCCAGCAGTTGGGAAAATTCACCCCTCCACTTT.

This clonotype was detected only a few times. The chain employs TRBV3-1 and TRBJ2-2; D unclear. With 2 bases removed from V and 5 bases from J, the gap between germline ends came to 9 bases. Germline CDR1 and CDR2: LGHDT and YNNKEL (reference sequence). The CDR3 contains 14 residues. The CDR3 DNA reads TGTGCCAGCAGCCAACATCAAGGGACCGGGGAGCTGTTTTTT. It specifies CASSQHQGTGELFF.

Written as DNA, the CDR3 is TGTGCCAGCAGCTTAGAGAGGGATTCACCCCTCCACTTT. Translated: CASSLERDSPLHF. The rearrangement uses TRBV7-8 and TRBJ1-6; D unresolved. The V and J ends lost 1 base and 8 bases respectively, with 6 bases between them. Germline V gene sequence: CDR1 SGHVS, CDR2 FQNEAQ. The CDR3 consists of 13 residues.

This clonotype has ten or more counts. The chain recombines TRBV20-1 with TRBJ1-5; D not certain. Trimming pared 7 bases from V and 0 bases from J, leaving 10 bases between. Germline CDR1 reads DFQATT; CDR2 reads SNEGSKA (reference sequence). The CDR3 sequence is 13 residues long. As DNA, the CDR3 is TGCAGTGGGGTCGAATATAGCAATCAGCCCCAGCATTTT. Protein sequence: CSGVEYSNQPQHF.

This clonotype was counted between two and nine times. The chain has TRBV27 and TRBJ2-7, with D tentatively TRBD1 or TRBD2 (6 bases each). V was cut by 0 bases and J by 7 bases, with 16 bases left in between. CDR3 size: 15 residues. In germline, CDR1 is MNHEY, CDR2 SMNVEV (reference sequence). The DNA of the CDR3 is TGTGCCAGCAGTTTATCGATCGGGGGCGGCGGGGAGCAGTACTTC. Protein product: CASSLSIGGGGEQYF.

The genes are TRBV7-6 and TRBJ2-2; D not certain. Trimming cost V 0 bases and J 5 bases, with 13 bases left between them. There are 16 residues in the CDR3. Germline lookup yields CDR1 SGHVS and CDR2 FNYEAQ. The CDR3 reads CASSLARTLVTGELFF. The DNA for the CDR3 is TGTGCCAGCAGCTTAGCACGGACCCTCGTTACCGGGGAGCTGTTTTTT. Based on the CDR3 plus reference TRBV7-6 and TRBJ2-2, the full variable domain is GAGVSQSPRYKVTKRGQDVALRCDPISGHVSLYWYRQALGQGPEFLTYFNYEAQQDKSGLPNDRFSAERPEGSISTLTIQRTEQRDSAMYRCASSLARTLVTGELFFGEGSRLTVL.

This clonotype appeared many times. The chain employs TRBV6-1 and TRBJ2-6; D call uncertain. Trimming removed 2 bases from V and 3 bases from J, with 11 bases in between. From germline, CDR1 is MNHNS and CDR2 SASEGT. The CDR3 length is 16 residues. This CDR3 is CASSELTDYGANVLTF. DNA of the CDR3: TGTGCCAGCAGTGAATTAACAGATTATGGGGCCAACGTCCTGACTTTC.

The CDR3 sequence is CASETLGTNVLTF. Written as DNA, the CDR3 is TGTGCCAGCGAGACGTTAGGAACCAACGTCCTGACTTTC. The J gene is TRBJ2-6, the V gene TRBV19; D unresolved. This CDR3 has 13 amino acids. V was clipped by 9 bases and J by 8 bases, with 14 bases between them. CDR1 is LNHDA and CDR2 is SQIVND in the germline V gene (reference sequence).

There are a few counts of this clonotype. This chain connects TRBV20-1 to TRBJ1-4; D remains ambiguous. V dropped 0 bases and J dropped 6 bases, with 11 bases sitting between them. Germline-derived CDR1 and CDR2 are DFQATT and SNEGSKA (reference sequence). The CDR3 loop spans 14 amino acids. This CDR3 reads CSARDGRFYEKLFF. The CDR3 DNA is TGCAGTGCTAGAGATGGTAGATTTTATGAAAAACTGTTTTTT.

This clonotype was found many times. V usage is TRBV7-2 and J usage is TRBJ1-5; no definite D call. V was cut by 1 base and J by 7 bases, with 14 bases left in between. Germline values: CDR1 SGHTA, CDR2 FQGNSA. This CDR3 has 15 amino acids. CDR3 in DNA: TGTGCCAGCAGCTTAGGGTTTGGGCAATCACAGCCCCAGCATTTT. This sequence encodes CASSLGFGQSQPQHF.

This clonotype was observed many times. V gene TRBV6-5 combines with J gene TRBJ1-4; D unresolved. This CDR3 comprises 14 residues. The germline gives CDR1 MNHEY, CDR2 SVGAGI. V shed 2 bases and J shed 3 bases, with 7 bases lying between them. The DNA for the CDR3 is TGTGCCAGCAGTTACGGAGGATCTAATGAAAAACTGTTTTTT. Its protein product is CASSYGGSNEKLFF.

This clonotype was observed at least ten times. The genes are TRBV29-1 and TRBJ1-2, with 7 nucleotides matching TRBD1. CDR1 is SQVTM, CDR2 ANQGSEA, per germline. CDR3 length: 13 amino acids. The junction had 4 bases not matched to a gene; V was cut back by 2 bases and J by 4 bases. DNA for the CDR3: TGCAGCGTTGAAAAGACAGGGCGCTATGGCTACACCTTC. It translates to CSVEKTGRYGYTF.

There are many counts of this clonotype. The rearrangement links TRBV7-6 to TRBJ2-1, with no clear D. From germline, CDR1 is SGHVS and CDR2 FNYEAQ. The CDR3 totals 18 residues. Between the trimmed V and J ends, which lost 0 bases and 0 bases, there was a span of 15 bases. The CDR3 loop is CASSLAVPVTSSYNEQFF. The CDR3 nucleotides read TGTGCCAGCAGCTTAGCGGTCCCCGTGACTTCCTCCTACAATGAGCAGTTCTTC.

This clonotype was observed at least ten times. The rearrangement links TRBV10-3 to TRBJ2-3; TRBD2 agrees at 10 bases. CDR1 and CDR2 (germline): ENHRY, SYGVKD. The CDR3 is 15 amino acids. J was trimmed by 6 bases and V by 2 bases; bases with no gene match: 5. The CDR3 region has the DNA TGTGCCATCAGTGAGGGACTAGCGGTTCAGGATACGCAGTATTTT. This translates into CAISEGLAVQDTQYF.